Listed below are T cell receptor beta chains from one sample, sequenced in a study of blood T cell repertoires in COVID-19. Here immunoSEQ multiplex PCR was the method, and the copy in TCRdb shows in-frame clones only, minus some. The sample lists about 48,000 clones, just over 85% occurring once. What was sequenced was peripheral blood. The receptors were sampled from an elderly woman with COVID-19, enrolled during active disease. The CDR3 runs from the conserved cysteine through the conserved F or W. The order of the fields is V gene, J gene, CDR3 protein.

V: TRBV10-3
J: TRBJ1-1
CDR3: CAISVTSTGANTEAFF

V: TRBV28
J: TRBJ1-4
CDR3: CASSRLPGQGREKLFF

V: TRBV28
J: TRBJ2-7
CDR3: CASSYTGGGYEQYF

V: TRBV15
J: TRBJ1-1
CDR3: CATSREAGNTEAFF

V: TRBV5-5
J: TRBJ1-2
CDR3: CASSLIRVSAGGYTF

V: TRBV3-1/TRBV3-2
J: TRBJ1-1
CDR3: CASSQFSGGANTEAFF

V: TRBV5-1
J: TRBJ2-7
CDR3: CASSLSGTGIEQYF

V: TRBV5-4
J: TRBJ2-1
CDR3: CASSSSPGTGGHEQFF

V: TRBV10-3
J: TRBJ1-1
CDR3: CAISEGGNTEAFF

V: TRBV4-1
J: TRBJ2-5
CDR3: CASSQEAGKTQYF

V: TRBV27
J: TRBJ2-5
CDR3: CASSLAGTSGGGTQYF

V: TRBV10-3
J: TRBJ2-3
CDR3: CAISDRATDTQYF

V: TRBV5-1
J: TRBJ1-3
CDR3: CASSGGGLSSGNTIYF

V: TRBV6-4
J: TRBJ2-2
CDR3: CASSALAGGTGELFF

V: TRBV9
J: TRBJ1-1
CDR3: CASREVNTEAFF

V: TRBV24-1
J: TRBJ1-6
CDR3: CATSSGLGYNSPLHF

V: TRBV28
J: TRBJ1-6
CDR3: CASSPNQGLVSPLHF

V: TRBV4-1
J: TRBJ2-1
CDR3: CASSQPPGLARGNEQFF

V: TRBV6-5
J: TRBJ2-7
CDR3: CASSYSGQTYEQYF

V: TRBV25-1
J: TRBJ1-2
CDR3: CASSEPGRGYGYTF

V: TRBV27
J: TRBJ2-2
CDR3: CASKGIAGSGGELFF

V: TRBV3-1/TRBV3-2
J: TRBJ2-2
CDR3: CASSPSPDGELFF

V: TRBV3-1/TRBV3-2
J: TRBJ2-3
CDR3: CASSPPGTAVPDTQYF

V: TRBV11-3
J: TRBJ2-3
CDR3: CASSSRGGGTDTQYF

V: TRBV3-1/TRBV3-2
J: TRBJ2-1
CDR3: CASSHTGRGIYNEQFF

V: TRBV19
J: TRBJ1-1
CDR3: CASRDRDTEAFF

V: TRBV6-5
J: TRBJ1-2
CDR3: CASADGVLGYTF

V: TRBV12-3/TRBV12-4
J: TRBJ2-7
CDR3: CASSSRQGHEQYF

V: TRBV30
J: TRBJ1-5
CDR3: CAWSQLKRDQPQHF

V: TRBV5-6
J: TRBJ2-1
CDR3: CASSLQFPGQPKQFF

V: TRBV4-1
J: TRBJ1-1
CDR3: CASSQSRVLNTEAFF

V: TRBV3-1/TRBV3-2
J: TRBJ1-4
CDR3: CASRRQGRGRTNEKLFF

V: TRBV4-1
J: TRBJ2-7
CDR3: CASSQRQGTREQYF

V: TRBV11-2
J: TRBJ2-7
CDR3: CASKIPYSYEQYF

V: TRBV7-4
J: TRBJ1-6
CDR3: CASTLRYEVRPLHF

V: TRBV5-6
J: TRBJ1-3
CDR3: CASSSRTGGTSGNTIYF

V: TRBV7-6
J: TRBJ1-1
CDR3: CASSVTGGLVSTEAFF

V: TRBV9
J: TRBJ2-4
CDR3: CASSVGQLAKNIQYF

V: TRBV7-8
J: TRBJ1-5
CDR3: CASSLAIGGNNQPQHF

V: TRBV5-1
J: TRBJ1-6
CDR3: CASSLQGADSPLHF

V: TRBV6-1
J: TRBJ2-1
CDR3: CASSGLAGGPQDEQFF

V: TRBV6-5
J: TRBJ1-1
CDR3: CASSYHQTGNTEAFF

V: TRBV20-1
J: TRBJ1-2
CDR3: CSAPGYNGYTF

V: TRBV28
J: TRBJ2-6
CDR3: CASRKRVSSGANVLTF

V: TRBV19
J: TRBJ2-5
CDR3: CASSIRQGYETQYF

V: TRBV6-5
J: TRBJ1-3
CDR3: CASSYSILGRNTIYF

V: TRBV5-1
J: TRBJ1-1
CDR3: CASSLGGSEGTEAFF

V: TRBV5-1
J: TRBJ1-2
CDR3: CASSLGGDYGYTF

V: TRBV27
J: TRBJ2-1
CDR3: CASSFPARDVDNEQFF

V: TRBV6-2/TRBV6-3
J: TRBJ1-1
CDR3: CASSTPGSGRGNTEAFF

V: TRBV6-5
J: TRBJ1-3
CDR3: CATSRESRINTIYF

V: TRBV20-1
J: TRBJ1-4
CDR3: CSASSGLEKLFF

V: TRBV7-6
J: TRBJ1-1
CDR3: CASSPRDRANTEAFF

V: TRBV28
J: TRBJ1-5
CDR3: CASRPFATGLNQPQHF